The next 8 T cell receptor beta chains were all read from a single sample in a study of cytomegalovirus exposure and HLA in healthy donors. Profiling relied on immunoSEQ multiplex PCR, and the TCRdb table lists in-frame clones only, not all of them. The sample holds over 200,000 clones, roughly 88% seen once. Sequencing was done on a sample of PBMCs. Receptors originate from a woman younger than 35 in good health and CMV-seronegative.

The chain has TRBV6-1 and TRBJ1-3; 8 bases align to TRBD1. CDR1 is MNHNS, CDR2 SASEGT, per germline. The junction had 11 bases not matched to a gene; V was cut back by 2 bases and J by 5 bases. The CDR3 loop spans 17 amino acids. CDR3 DNA: TGTGCCAGCAGTGAACTCCCTCTCGGGACAGGACGAAACACCATATATTTT. Translating gives CASSELPLGTGRNTIYF.

The CDR3 spells CASSLSLNYEQYF. The CDR3 nucleotides are TGCGCCAGCAGCTTGTCACTGAACTACGAGCAGTACTTC. This chain links TRBV5-1 with TRBJ2-7; D call uncertain. Germline CDR1 SGHRS, CDR2 YFSETQ. The CDR3 has 13 amino acids. V was cut by 1 base and J by 3 bases, with 8 bases left in between. Looking up the rest from reference TRBV5-1 and TRBJ2-7 gives the full variable domain: KAGVTQTPRYLIKTRGQQVTLSCSPISGHRSVSWYQQTPGQGLQFLFEYFSETQRNKGNFPGRFSGRQFSNSRSEMNVSTLELGDSALYLCASSLSLNYEQYFGPGTRLTVT.

This CDR3 reads CASSSGLATYEQYF. The CDR3 nucleotides are TGTGCCAGCAGTTCTGGACTAGCGACCTACGAGCAGTACTTC. The chain couples TRBV28 to TRBJ2-7; 9 positions match TRBD2. The germline CDR1 and CDR2 sequences are MDHEN and SYDVKM. V lost 4 bases to trimming and J lost 2 bases; unmatched junction nucleotides: 3. The length of the CDR3 is 14 residues.

The J gene is TRBJ2-5, the V gene TRBV20-1; unclear D gene. Trimming left V 3 bases short and J 3 bases short, with 2 bases between. The CDR3 is 10 amino acids. Germline V CDR1 and CDR2: DFQATT, SNEGSKA (reference sequence). The CDR3 bases are TGCAGTGCTAGCGAAGAGACCCAGTACTTC. It specifies CSASEETQYF.

This chain links TRBV28 with TRBJ1-2; 8 bases are shared with TRBD1. Germline V CDR1 and CDR2: MDHEN, SYDVKM. Trimming removed 4 bases from V and 4 bases from J; junction bases left unmatched: 8. The CDR3 contains 15 residues. CDR3 in DNA: TGTGCCAGCAGTTCCGGACAGGGAAAAGTCTATGGCTACACCTTC. This encodes CASSSGQGKVYGYTF.

This clone was seen just once. The V call is TRBV10-2, the J call TRBJ2-7; D unclear. Germline V gene lookup returns CDR1 WSHSY and CDR2 SAAADI. CDR3 size: 12 residues. The V and J ends lost 2 bases and 7 bases respectively, with 9 bases between them. The CDR3 spells CASSEVKEEQYF. Here the CDR3 DNA reads TGCGCCAGCAGTGAGGTGAAGGAGGAGCAGTACTTC.

The chain recombines TRBV11-3 with TRBJ2-1, with 10 bases fitting TRBD2. V gave up 5 bases and J gave up 7 bases; unmatched junction bases: 14. The CDR3 contains 17 residues. Germline V CDR1 and CDR2: SGHNT, YENEEA. CDR3 DNA sequence: TGTGCCAGCAGCCTGGGATACCGCGAGCGGGAGGGGAATGAGCAGTTCTTC. It specifies CASSLGYREREGNEQFF.

In DNA form, the CDR3 reads TGTGCCAGCAGCTCAAGCAGGGATTTAGGGAAGCAGTACTTC. Its protein product is CASSSSRDLGKQYF. The V and J genes are TRBV7-6 and TRBJ2-7; perhaps TRBD1 as D (5 bases). In germline, CDR1 is SGHVS, CDR2 FNYEAQ. The CDR3 sequence is 14 residues long. Between the trimmed V and J ends, which lost 4 bases and 8 bases, there was a span of 18 bases.